This TCR beta chain was captured by sequencing in a study of blood T cell repertoires in COVID-19. Measured with immunoSEQ multiplex PCR; TCRdb has only the in-frame clones, and not every one. The sample yields about 200,000 clones, 82% seen once. Patients at the Seattle site were enrolled during active infection and followed longitudinally. This CDR3 comprises 14 residues. The germline gives CDR1 SGHDT, CDR2 YYEEEE. V lost 4 bases, J lost 7 bases, and 12 bases lay in between. The sample comprised peripheral blood. The chain links TRBV5-6 to TRBJ1-6; D unresolved. The clonotype comes from a woman aged 60-70 years with COVID-19, enrolled during active disease. CDR3: CASSGLLQNSPLHF. CDR3 DNA: TGTGCCAGCAGCGGACTCCTGCAGAATTCACCCCTCCACTTT.